Sequencing of this T cell receptor beta chain was carried out in a study of cytomegalovirus exposure and HLA in healthy donors. The CDR3 is made up of 15 amino acids. V lost 3 bases, J lost 4 bases, and 12 bases lay in between. Germline assignment: CDR1 LNHDA and CDR2 SQIVND (reference sequence). PCR used 60 Vbeta primers and 13 Jbeta primers. This table comes from immunoSEQ multiplex PCR, and its TCRdb copy is limited to in-frame clones, with some not included. The sample lists some 82,000 clones, around 85% occurring once. The sample holds a few counts of this clone. The target antigen is unknown. General study points: As was reported, the classifier diagnosed cytomegalovirus status with high specificity and sensitivity. A later analysis linked a missense DCLRE1C variant to TCR beta V- and J-gene trimming. Cytomegalovirus-associated status was assigned to 150 or so TCR beta chains.

The chain is built from TRBV19 and TRBJ2-2; maybe TRBD1 (6 bases). Sequencing was performed on PBMCs. This receptor was taken from a woman aged 45 to 65 in good health and CMV-seronegative. In nucleotides, the CDR3 is TGTGCCAGTAGTATCTGGGGGCCGGGCACCGGGGAGCTGTTTTTT. Translation: CASSIWGPGTGELFF.